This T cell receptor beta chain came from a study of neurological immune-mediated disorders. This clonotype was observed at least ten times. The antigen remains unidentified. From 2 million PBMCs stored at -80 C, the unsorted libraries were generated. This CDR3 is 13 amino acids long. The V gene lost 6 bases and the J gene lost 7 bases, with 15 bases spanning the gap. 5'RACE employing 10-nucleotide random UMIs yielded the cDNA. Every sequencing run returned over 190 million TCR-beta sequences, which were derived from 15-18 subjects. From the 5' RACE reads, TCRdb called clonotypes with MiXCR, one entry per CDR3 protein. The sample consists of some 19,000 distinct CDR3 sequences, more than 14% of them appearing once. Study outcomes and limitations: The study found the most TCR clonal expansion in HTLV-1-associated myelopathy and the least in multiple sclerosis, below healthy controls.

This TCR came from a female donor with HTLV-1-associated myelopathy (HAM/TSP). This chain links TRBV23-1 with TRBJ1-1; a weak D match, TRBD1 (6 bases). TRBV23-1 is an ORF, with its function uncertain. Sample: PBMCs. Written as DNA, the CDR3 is TGCGCCAGCAGGGACAGACTAGGGATTGAAGCTTTCTTT. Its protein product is CASRDRLGIEAFF.